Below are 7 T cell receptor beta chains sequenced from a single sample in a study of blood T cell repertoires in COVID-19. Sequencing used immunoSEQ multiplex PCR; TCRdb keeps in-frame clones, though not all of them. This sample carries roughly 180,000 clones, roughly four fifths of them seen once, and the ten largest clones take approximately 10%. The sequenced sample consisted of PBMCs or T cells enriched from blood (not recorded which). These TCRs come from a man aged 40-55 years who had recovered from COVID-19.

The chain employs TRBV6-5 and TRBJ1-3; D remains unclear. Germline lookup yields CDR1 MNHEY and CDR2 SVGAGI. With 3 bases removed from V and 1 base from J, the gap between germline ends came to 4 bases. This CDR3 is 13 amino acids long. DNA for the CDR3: TGTGCCAGCAGTTATATATCTGGAAACACCATATATTTT. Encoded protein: CASSYISGNTIYF.

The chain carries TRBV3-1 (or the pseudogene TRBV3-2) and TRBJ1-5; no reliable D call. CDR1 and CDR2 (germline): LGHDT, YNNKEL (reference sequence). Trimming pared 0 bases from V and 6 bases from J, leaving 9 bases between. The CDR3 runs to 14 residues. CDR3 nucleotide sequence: TGTGCCAGCAGCCAAGATTCAGTTGGTCAGCCCCAGCATTTT. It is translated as CASSQDSVGQPQHF.

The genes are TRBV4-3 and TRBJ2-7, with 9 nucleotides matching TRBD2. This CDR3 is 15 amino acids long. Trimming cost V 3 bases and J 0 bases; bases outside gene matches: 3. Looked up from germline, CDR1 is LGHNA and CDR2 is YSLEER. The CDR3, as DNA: TGCGCCAGCAGCCAGGATAGCGGGAGCTCCTACGAGCAGTACTTC. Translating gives CASSQDSGSSYEQYF.

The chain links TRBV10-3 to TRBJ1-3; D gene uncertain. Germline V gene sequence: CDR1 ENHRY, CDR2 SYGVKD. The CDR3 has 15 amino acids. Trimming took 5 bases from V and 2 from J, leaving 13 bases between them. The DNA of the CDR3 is TGTGCCATCAGTCCCCACCGAGGGACTGGAAACACCATATATTTT. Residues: CAISPHRGTGNTIYF.

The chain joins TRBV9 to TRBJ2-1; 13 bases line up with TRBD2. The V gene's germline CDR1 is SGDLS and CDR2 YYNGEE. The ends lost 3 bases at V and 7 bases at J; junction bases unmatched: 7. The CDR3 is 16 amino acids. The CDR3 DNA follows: TGTGCCAGCAGCGGGCCAGGACTAGCGGGAGATAATGAGCAGTTCTTC. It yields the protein CASSGPGLAGDNEQFF.

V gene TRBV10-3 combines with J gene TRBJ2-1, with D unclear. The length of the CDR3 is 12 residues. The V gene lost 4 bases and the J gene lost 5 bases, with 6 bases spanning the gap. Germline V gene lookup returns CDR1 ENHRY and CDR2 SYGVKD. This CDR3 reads CAISVANNEQFF. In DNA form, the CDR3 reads TGTGCCATCAGTGTAGCAAACAATGAGCAGTTCTTC.

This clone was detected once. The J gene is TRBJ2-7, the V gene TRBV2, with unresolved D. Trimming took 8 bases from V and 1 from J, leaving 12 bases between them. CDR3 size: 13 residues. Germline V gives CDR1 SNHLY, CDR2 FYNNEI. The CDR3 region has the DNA TGTGCCAGCCAATCGTACGGGTCCTACGAGCAGTACTTC. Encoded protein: CASQSYGSYEQYF.